This T cell receptor (beta chain) was profiled in a study of T cell responses to AZD1222 COVID-19 vaccine. For the study at large: Whether given at about 4 or about 12 weeks, second doses were pooled. Study-level findings and limits: The study found Spike-specific TCR breadth and depth rose after two AZD1222 doses. Close to half of all spike-specific TCRs reportedly target regions of the variants that are unmutated.

Concerning this clone: As yet, its antigen is unknown.

The CDR3 extends over 15 amino acids. V lost 1 base to trimming and J lost 9 bases, with 13 bases between them. Germline CDR1 is LNHNV and CDR2 is YYDKDF (reference sequence). Using immunoSEQ multiplex PCR, the repertoire was profiled, and TCRdb retains in-frame clones only, with some absent. This sample carries roughly 130,000 clones, about 86% of them seen once, and the ten largest clones take roughly 12%. The source was peripheral blood, collected on day 0 of AZD1222 vaccination. This TCR was sampled from an adult in good health. The V call is TRBV15, the J call TRBJ1-6; D gene ambiguous. The CDR3: CATSRAGRLASPLHF. In DNA form, the CDR3 reads TGTGCCACCAGCAGAGCTGGTAGGCTCGCTTCACCCCTCCACTTT.